The 20 T cell receptor beta chains presented below share a single source sample, sequenced in a study of T cell changes during pregnancy in multiple sclerosis (dated 2019 in TCRdb). The method was the immunoSEQ multiplex PCR assay. Drawn from immuneACCESS, this table holds only the in-frame rearrangements with V and J called that TCRdb kept. Clones are partly lost; checked studies trace under half to an unresolved V gene and leave the rest unexplained. The sample contains 69,000 or so clones, approximately 91% of them found a single time. Approximately 1.5% of the sample goes to the ten largest clones. The sample was peripheral blood, taken in the third trimester of pregnancy. Receptors were obtained from a female donor with multiple sclerosis, enrolled in a pregnancy study.

This chain uses TRBV6-5 with TRBJ1-1; perhaps TRBD1 as D (6 bases). Trimming removed 0 bases from V and 5 bases from J, with 7 bases in between. CDR3 length: 13 amino acids. Germline loops: CDR1 MNHEY, CDR2 SVGAGI. The CDR3 sequence is CASSYSRGTEAFF. CDR3 in DNA: TGTGCCAGCAGTTACTCTAGGGGGACTGAAGCTTTCTTT.

The J gene is TRBJ2-1, the V gene TRBV9, with D possibly TRBD2 on 5 matching bases. CDR1 is SGDLS and CDR2 is YYNGEE in the germline V gene. The V and J ends lost 4 bases and 9 bases respectively, with 14 bases between them. CDR3 length: 13 amino acids. The CDR3 here is CASSPRGLGEQFF. As DNA, the CDR3 is TGTGCCAGCAGCCCACGGGGTCTGGGTGAGCAGTTCTTC.

The gene calls are TRBV4-2 and TRBJ1-2; D call uncertain. V lost 7 bases, J lost 0 bases, and 15 bases lay in between. The CDR3 totals 15 residues. Germline V CDR1 and CDR2: LGHNA, YNFKEQ. CDR3 in amino acids: CASNHLRGSNYGYTF. CDR3 coding DNA: TGTGCCAGCAACCACTTGAGAGGCTCTAACTATGGCTACACCTTC.

The chain couples TRBV7-9 to TRBJ2-5, with 9 nucleotides matching TRBD2. Trimming removed 3 bases from V and 3 bases from J; junction bases left unmatched: 5. The CDR3 spans 15 residues. The germline V gene has CDR1 SEHNR and CDR2 FQNEAQ (reference sequence). CDR3 residues: CASSLVAGEKETQYF. CDR3 nucleotide sequence: TGTGCCAGCAGCTTGGTAGCGGGGGAGAAAGAGACCCAGTACTTC.

V and J are TRBV10-3 and TRBJ2-1, with a possible D match to TRBD1 (6 bases). This CDR3 region has 14 residues. V shed 8 bases and J shed 2 bases, with 13 bases lying between them. CDR1 is ENHRY, CDR2 SYGVKD, per germline. CDR3 coding DNA: TGTGCCATCTGCGAGGGGGAGACCTACAATGAGCAGTTCTTC. This gives the protein CAICEGETYNEQFF.

The J gene is TRBJ1-1, the V gene TRBV5-1, with 7 nucleotides matching TRBD1. In germline, CDR1 is SGHRS, CDR2 YFSETQ. This CDR3 has 14 residues. V shed 4 bases, J shed 7 bases, and the junction held 10 bases outside the gene matches. CDR3 nucleotides: TGCGCCAGCAGCCCTCAGACAGGGACGGTTGAAGCTTTCTTT. Protein: CASSPQTGTVEAFF.

V usage is TRBV30 and J usage is TRBJ2-3, with TRBD2 matching 12 bases. The CDR3 extends over 19 amino acids. Trimming removed 0 bases from V and 4 bases from J; junction bases left unmatched: 14. Germline V gene data show CDR1 as GTSNPN and CDR2 as SVGIG (reference sequence). The CDR3 is CAWSVRLAGGPSRADTQYF. CDR3 coding DNA: TGTGCCTGGAGTGTACGGCTAGCGGGGGGGCCCTCCCGGGCAGATACGCAGTATTTT. The full variable domain, with the rest looked up from reference TRBV30 and TRBJ2-3, is SQTIHQWPATLVQPVGSPLSLECTVEGTSNPNLYWYRQAAGRGLQLLFYSVGIGQISSEVPQNLSASRPQDRQFILSSKKLLLSDSGFYLCAWSVRLAGGPSRADTQYFGPGTRLTVL.

The chain has TRBV5-1 and TRBJ2-1; the D gene is possibly TRBD1 (7 bases). The CDR3 is 15 residues long. CDR1 and CDR2 from the germline V gene are SGHRS and YFSETQ. Trimming pared 0 bases from V and 3 bases from J, leaving 10 bases between. Here the CDR3 DNA reads TGCGCCAGCAGCTTGGGGCAGGGGGGCTACAATGAGCAGTTCTTC. Protein: CASSLGQGGYNEQFF.

This clone was detected once. V usage is TRBV19 and J usage is TRBJ1-1; D perhaps matches TRBD1 (5 bases). There are 14 residues in the CDR3. Per germline, CDR1 LNHDA and CDR2 SQIVND (reference sequence). Trimming removed 5 bases from V and 0 bases from J, with 10 bases in between. CDR3 DNA sequence: TGTGCCAGTAGTTTTCGGGGGATGAACACTGAAGCTTTCTTT. Its protein is CASSFRGMNTEAFF.

This clone was detected a few times. The chain links TRBV27 to TRBJ2-2, with D possibly TRBD2 on 6 matching bases. The CDR3 loop spans 15 amino acids. Germline assignment: CDR1 MNHEY and CDR2 SMNVEV (reference sequence). The V end was cut by 2 bases, the J end by 5 bases, with 12 bases between. DNA of the CDR3: TGTGCCAGCAGTTTAACCCAAGGGAGGACCGGGGAGCTGTTTTTT. Its translation: CASSLTQGRTGELFF.

The chain uses TRBV7-9 and TRBJ2-7, with TRBD1 identical over 7 bases. Germline lookup yields CDR1 SEHNR and CDR2 FQNEAQ (reference sequence). V lost 3 bases to trimming and J lost 3 bases; unmatched junction nucleotides: 5. The CDR3 consists of 14 residues. This CDR3 reads CASSFPDRVYEQYF. CDR3 coding DNA: TGTGCCAGCAGCTTCCCCGACAGGGTCTACGAGCAGTACTTC.

This chain uses TRBV5-1 with TRBJ2-3; 10 positions match TRBD2. The V and J ends lost 1 base and 6 bases, in that order; junction bases with no gene match: 11. This CDR3 spans 17 amino acids. CDR1 and CDR2 (germline): SGHRS, YFSETQ. The CDR3 DNA reads TGCGCCAGCAGCTTGAGGCTAGCGGGGGCAGGCGGGGATACGCAGTATTTT. It is translated as CASSLRLAGAGGDTQYF.

The V and J genes are TRBV19 and TRBJ2-2; possibly TRBD1 for D (5 bases). The CDR3 covers 15 residues. CDR1 and CDR2 from the germline V gene are LNHDA and SQIVND (reference sequence). Trimming took off 6 bases at V and 0 bases at J, with 11 bases between the two ends. The CDR3 DNA follows: TGTGCCAGTAGGCTCGGACAAACGAACACCGGGGAGCTGTTTTTT. It translates to CASRLGQTNTGELFF.

The chain joins TRBV2 to TRBJ1-1; D uncertain. The CDR3 runs to 15 residues. The germline V gene has CDR1 SNHLY and CDR2 FYNNEI. The V gene lost 8 bases and the J gene lost 0 bases, with 16 bases spanning the gap. CDR3 in amino acids: CASRVRSGLNTEAFF. CDR3 DNA: TGTGCCAGCCGAGTGAGATCAGGCCTGAACACTGAAGCTTTCTTT.

The chain links TRBV2 to TRBJ2-4; D gene uncertain. There are 13 residues in the CDR3. The germline V gene encodes CDR1 SNHLY and CDR2 FYNNEI. Trimming stripped 4 bases from V and 8 bases from J, with 12 bases between. CDR3 DNA sequence: TGTGCCAGCAGTGGGGTCGGCCGGGACATTCAGTACTTC. Its translation: CASSGVGRDIQYF.

This clone has just one count. J is TRBJ2-1 and V is TRBV19; D not certain. The CDR3 sequence is 12 residues long. V lost 3 bases, J lost 7 bases, and 7 bases lay in between. Germline CDR1 reads LNHDA; CDR2 reads SQIVND (reference sequence). Written as DNA, the CDR3 is TGTGCCAGTAGTATTTCCAGTAATGAGCAGTTCTTC. Translation: CASSISSNEQFF.

This chain connects TRBV7-9 to TRBJ2-5, with 9 bases fitting TRBD1. The CDR3 has 15 residues. V lost 5 bases to trimming and J lost 5 bases; unmatched junction nucleotides: 9. Germline assignment: CDR1 SEHNR and CDR2 FQNEAQ (reference sequence). The CDR3 nucleotides read TGTGCCAGCAGCCAGGGACAGGGAATCGTCGAGACCCAGTACTTC. This sequence encodes CASSQGQGIVETQYF.

This sequence joins TRBV28 and TRBJ1-1, with D unresolved. The CDR3 loop spans 14 amino acids. Germline V CDR1 and CDR2: MDHEN, SYDVKM. V lost 6 bases to trimming and J lost 1 base, with 12 bases between them. In DNA, the CDR3 is TGTGCCAGCAGCCCCCCAACCGGGAACACTGAAGCTTTCTTT. Translated: CASSPPTGNTEAFF.

This rearrangement joins TRBV7-2 to TRBJ1-3; tentatively, D is TRBD1 (5 bases). There are 14 residues in the CDR3. Trimming shortened V by 6 bases and J by 4 bases, and 13 bases separated the two germline ends. From germline, CDR1 is SGHTA and CDR2 FQGNSA. The CDR3 loop is CASRMQGLGNTIYF. DNA for the CDR3: TGTGCCAGCAGAATGCAGGGTTTAGGAAACACCATATATTTT.

This sequence joins TRBV30 and TRBJ2-7; 12 nucleotides match TRBD2. Trimming removed 0 bases from V and 4 bases from J; junction bases left unmatched: 4. CDR3 length equals 15 residues. CDR1 and CDR2 from the germline V gene are GTSNPN and SVGIG (reference sequence). CDR3 protein: CAWSVGLAGPYEQYF. The CDR3 DNA sequence: TGTGCCTGGAGTGTGGGACTAGCGGGTCCATACGAGCAGTACTTC.